The 25 T cell receptor beta chains below were found in one sample sequenced in a study of blood T cells in healthy people across ages. Combining a sample-barcoded 5' primer with a J-beta primer mix, a second PCR ran for roughly 7 to 12 cycles. MiXCR was run by TCRdb on the 5' RACE reads, yielding one entry per CDR3 protein. The table has about 500,000 distinct CDR3 sequences, 24% seen once; the top ten hold just under 9%. These data were also filed under a second study, of T cells of mothers and their children.

The sequenced sample consisted of blood. The receptor set was obtained from a boy aged 10-17 years in good health.

V is TRBV29-1 and J is TRBJ2-5; tentatively, D is TRBD1 or TRBD2 (6 bases each). Trimming stripped 7 bases from V and 2 bases from J, with 14 bases between. Per germline, CDR1 SQVTM and CDR2 ANQGSEA. CDR3 length: 13 residues. Here the CDR3 reads CSGGGTLQETQYF. The CDR3 DNA is TGCAGCGGAGGGGGGACATTACAAGAGACCCAGTACTTC.

The chain combines TRBV10-3 with TRBJ1-2; 10 bases align to TRBD1. Trimming removed 8 bases from V and 2 bases from J; junction bases left unmatched: 8. The germline CDR1 and CDR2 sequences are ENHRY and SYGVKD. The length of the CDR3 is 15 residues. CDR3 nucleotide sequence: TGTGCCATCGGAATAGGACAGGGGGGGAACTATGGCTACACCTTC. This codes for CAIGIGQGGNYGYTF.

This clonotype has ten or more counts. The chain has TRBV7-9 and TRBJ2-7, with D uncertain. V was clipped by 5 bases and J by 2 bases, with 13 bases between them. The germline V gene has CDR1 SEHNR and CDR2 FQNEAQ (reference sequence). The CDR3 extends over 14 amino acids. In DNA, the CDR3 is TGTGCCAGCAGCCTCGGAACGAGCCCCTACGAGCAGTACTTC. Protein product: CASSLGTSPYEQYF.

This clonotype was picked up a small number of times. The V call is TRBV4-2, the J call TRBJ2-3; D remains ambiguous. CDR3 length: 15 amino acids. CDR1 is LGHNA and CDR2 is YNFKEQ in the germline V gene. V shed 4 bases and J shed 0 bases, with 11 bases lying between them. The DNA for the CDR3 is TGTGCCAGCAGCCGTGACAAACTAAGCACAGATACGCAGTATTTT. This encodes CASSRDKLSTDTQYF.

In this sample, this clonotype turned up a few times. The chain combines TRBV21-1 with TRBJ2-5; the table's D call, TRBD1, was not checked against the DNA. Matching the DNA end better, TRBJ2-1 makes the J call doubtful. TRBV21-1 is given as a pseudogene. The CDR3 is made up of 16 amino acids. CDR3 in amino acids: CASSFPSGQGAGEQFF. For the CDR3, the DNA is TGTGCCAGCAGCTTCCCGTCAGGACAGGGGGCCGGTGAGCAGTTCTTC.

The chain is built from TRBV30 and TRBJ1-2, with 7 bases identical to TRBD1. The CDR3 spans 14 residues. Trimming took 5 bases from V and 5 from J; bases not matched to a gene: 11. CDR1 is GTSNPN, CDR2 SVGIG, per germline (reference sequence). The CDR3 DNA reads as TGTGCCTGGCGACCTCGGGACAGAAGATATGGCTACACCTTC. It yields the protein CAWRPRDRRYGYTF.

The table lists this clonotype with a few counts. The rearrangement joins TRBV20-1 to TRBJ2-7; TRBD2 might be the D (5 bases). V lost 3 bases, J lost 4 bases, and 13 bases lay in between. The CDR3 has 13 amino acids. Per the germline V gene, CDR1 is DFQATT and CDR2 is SNEGSKA (reference sequence). CDR3 sequence (DNA): TGCAGTGCTAGGGGAGAATCAGAATACGAGCAGTACTTC. Protein product: CSARGESEYEQYF.

This clonotype was counted only a few times. V gene TRBV29-1 combines with J gene TRBJ1-2; TRBD1 is a possible D gene (5 bases). CDR3 length: 11 amino acids. Trimming removed 4 bases at V and 6 bases at J, with 9 bases between. In germline, CDR1 is SQVTM, CDR2 ANQGSEA. Here the CDR3 DNA reads TGCAGCGTTGCTGCAGGGCATGGCTACACCTTC. Its protein is CSVAAGHGYTF. The full variable domain, in which reference TRBV29-1 and TRBJ1-2 provide the parts outside the CDR3, is SAVISQKPSRDICQRGTSLTIQCQVDSQVTMMFWYRQQPGQSLTLIATANQGSEATYESGFVIDKFPISRPNLTFSTLTVSNMSPEDSSIYLCSVAAGHGYTFGSGTRLTVV.

V gene TRBV9 combines with J gene TRBJ2-2; maybe TRBD1 (6 bases). There are 16 residues in the CDR3. Trimming took 4 bases from V and 6 from J, leaving 19 bases between them. Germline lookup yields CDR1 SGDLS and CDR2 YYNGEE. CDR3: CASSPAPTGNPGELFF. CDR3 nucleotides: TGTGCCAGCAGCCCAGCCCCTACAGGGAATCCCGGGGAGCTGTTTTTT.

This clonotype came up many times. This chain connects TRBV6-6 to TRBJ2-7; a weak D match, TRBD1 (5 bases). This CDR3 region has 12 residues. Germline CDR1 is MNHNY and CDR2 is SVGAGI (reference sequence). The V and J ends lost 5 bases and 3 bases respectively, with 8 bases between them. Here the CDR3 reads CASSIQGYEQYF. CDR3 nucleotides: TGTGCCAGCAGTATTCAGGGCTACGAGCAGTACTTC.

This clonotype was seen a few times. The V call is TRBV10-3, the J call TRBJ1-5; D gene ambiguous. The V end lost 6 bases, the J end lost 0 bases, and 6 bases lay between the germline ends. This CDR3 has 13 amino acids. CDR1 and CDR2 (germline): ENHRY, SYGVKD. CDR3 nucleotide sequence: TGTGCCATCAGCCGAGATAGCAATCAGCCCCAGCATTTT. This sequence encodes CAISRDSNQPQHF.

This chain joins TRBV27 and TRBJ2-7, with 9 bases identical to TRBD1. V dropped 5 bases and J dropped 6; count of bases not matched to a gene: 8. Germline CDR1 and CDR2: MNHEY and SMNVEV (reference sequence). This CDR3 contains 14 residues. The CDR3 nucleotides read TGTGCCAGCAGTCCCCGGGACAGGGAGCCCGAGCAGTACTTC. Its translation: CASSPRDREPEQYF.

This clonotype was seen a few times. V is TRBV6-5 and J is TRBJ2-7, with 9 bases that match TRBD1. With V trimmed by 4 bases and J by 3 bases, 10 bases remained unmatched. Germline V gene data show CDR1 as MNHEY and CDR2 as SVGAGI. The CDR3 is made up of 16 amino acids. The CDR3 is CASSSPGGQGFYEQYF. As DNA, the CDR3 is TGTGCCAGCAGTTCCCCCGGGGGACAGGGATTCTACGAGCAGTACTTC.

The rearrangement uses TRBV7-9 and TRBJ2-5; no reliable D call. Trimming removed 4 bases at V and 5 bases at J, with 14 bases between. Germline V CDR1 and CDR2: SEHNR, FQNEAQ (reference sequence). The CDR3 is made up of 14 amino acids. The CDR3 DNA reads as TGTGCCAGCAGCTCTCGGACCGCCGGGGAGACCCAGTACTTC. Translating it yields CASSSRTAGETQYF.

Here the CDR3 DNA reads TGCAGTGCTAGAGTGACTAGCGGGACCAACAATGAGCAGTTCTTC. The encoded protein is CSARVTSGTNNEQFF. V usage is TRBV20-1 and J usage is TRBJ2-1, with 11 positions matching TRBD2. This CDR3 contains 15 residues. Germline V lookup: CDR1 DFQATT, CDR2 SNEGSKA (reference sequence). Trimming removed 1 base from V and 5 bases from J; junction bases left unmatched: 4.

This sequence joins TRBV5-1 and TRBJ2-1; 7 positions agree with TRBD1. Trimming at V came to 3 bases and at J to 5 bases, leaving 5 bases not matched to a gene. The germline CDR1 and CDR2 sequences are SGHRS and YFSETQ. CDR3 length equals 14 residues. CDR3 nucleotide sequence: TGCGCCAGCAGCTCGAGGACAGGAAACAATGAGCAGTTCTTC. It is translated as CASSSRTGNNEQFF.

Notes on this clonotype: This may be a read error, as it is one base from a much larger clone. The V call is TRBV15, the J call TRBJ2-3, with a tentative D call TRBD2 (5 bases). The length of the CDR3 is 15 residues. Germline CDR1 is LNHNV and CDR2 is YYDKDF (reference sequence). The DNA for the CDR3 is TGTGCCACCAGCCAAACTAGAGAGGGCCCAGATACGCAGTGTTTT. Protein sequence: CATSQTREGPDTQCF. The whole variable domain, filled in from reference TRBV15 and TRBJ2-3, reads DAMVIQNPRYQVTQFGKPVTLSCSQTLNHNVMYWYQQKSSQAPKLLFHYYDKDFNNEADTPDNFQSRRPNTSFCFLDIRSPGLGDTAMYLCATSQTREGPDTQCFGPGTRLTVL.

This clonotype was detected a few times. J is TRBJ2-5 and V is TRBV9, with D possibly being TRBD1 (6 bases). Trimming took 2 bases from V and 5 from J, leaving 16 bases between them. The CDR3 sequence is 15 residues long. Germline values: CDR1 SGDLS, CDR2 YYNGEE. In DNA, the CDR3 is TGTGCCAGCAGCGTCACCGGGACATTGGGGGAGACCCAGTACTTC. Its translation: CASSVTGTLGETQYF.

This chain links TRBV4-2 with TRBJ2-7; possibly TRBD2 for D (5 bases). V lost 1 base and J lost 4, with 14 bases in between. The CDR3 consists of 15 residues. Germline loops: CDR1 LGHNA, CDR2 YNFKEQ. CDR3 protein: CASSQVRGSEYEQYF. In DNA form, the CDR3 reads TGTGCCAGCAGCCAAGTTCGAGGGAGCGAATACGAGCAGTACTTC.

This clonotype was seen only a few times. The chain has TRBV4-1 and TRBJ1-5; the D gene is possibly TRBD1 (5 bases). The CDR3 contains 17 residues. V was trimmed by 1 base and J by 4 bases, leaving 17 bases between them. Germline assignment: CDR1 MGHRA and CDR2 YSYEKL. The CDR3 DNA reads TGCGCCAGCAGCCAAGTGGAGGTAGGGGTCTATAATCAGCCCCAGCATTTT. The encoded protein is CASSQVEVGVYNQPQHF.

This clonotype occurred a few times. This chain joins TRBV10-3 and TRBJ2-7; D remains ambiguous. Trimming removed 3 bases at V and 4 bases at J, with 4 bases between. The CDR3 extends over 11 amino acids. Germline V gene lookup returns CDR1 ENHRY and CDR2 SYGVKD. The chain's CDR3 is CAISDLYEQYF. The CDR3 nucleotides are TGTGCCATCAGTGATCTGTACGAGCAGTACTTC.

The J gene is TRBJ2-7, the V gene TRBV7-6; possibly TRBD1 for D (5 bases). Per the germline V gene, CDR1 is SGHVS and CDR2 is FNYEAQ. The CDR3 consists of 14 residues. The V end lost 1 base, the J end lost 6 bases, and 13 bases lay between the germline ends. CDR3 loop: CASSLGGRAVEQYF. CDR3 sequence (DNA): TGTGCCAGCAGCTTAGGGGGCAGGGCGGTCGAGCAGTACTTC.

This clonotype was recorded only once. The chain combines TRBV24-1 with TRBJ2-2; a possible D gene is TRBD2 (5 bases). CDR3 size: 15 residues. V was trimmed by 5 bases and J by 6 bases, leaving 15 bases between them. Germline assignment: CDR1 KGHDR and CDR2 SFDVKD. The CDR3 DNA reads TGTGCCACCAGTGGCTCTACTAGTCGGGCCGGGGAGCTGTTTTTT. This gives the protein CATSGSTSRAGELFF.

The chain is built from TRBV7-2 and TRBJ1-6; weak D call: TRBD1 (6 bases). The V end lost 1 base, the J end lost 6 bases, and 25 bases lay between the germline ends. CDR3 length equals 20 residues. The germline CDR1 and CDR2 sequences are SGHTA and FQGNSA. CDR3 bases: TGTGCCAGCAGCTTAGGTGTGCACGGGGCAGGGGCTACCTTTAATTCACCCCTCCACTTT. Translating it yields CASSLGVHGAGATFNSPLHF.

Notes on this clonotype: At one end, the junction sequence differs from germline, possibly due to a read error. J is TRBJ1-2 and V is TRBV29-1; 7 bases line up with TRBD1. This CDR3 contains 13 residues. Germline V gene sequence: CDR1 SQVTM, CDR2 ANQGSEA. CDR3: CSVESSERGQPVF. The CDR3 DNA sequence: TGCAGCGTTGAATCCTCAGAGAGGGGACAGCCGGTCTTC. The variable domain in full, with the rest retrieved from reference TRBV29-1 and TRBJ1-2, is SAVISQKPSRDICQRGTSLTIQCQVDSQVTMMFWYRQQPGQSLTLIATANQGSEATYESGFVIDKFPISRPNLTFSTLTVSNMSPEDSSIYLCSVESSERGQPVFGSGTRLTVV.